The entry below gives a single T cell receptor beta chain sequence along with its context. The sample belongs to a study of OX40 agonist ivuxolimab in advanced cancers. Using immunoSEQ multiplex PCR, the repertoire was profiled, and TCRdb retains in-frame clones only, with some absent. The sample records 100,000 or so clones, over 75% being singletons. The CDR3 is made up of 11 amino acids. Germline V CDR1 and CDR2: LGHNT, FRNRAP. V was cut by 2 bases and J by 8 bases, with 6 bases left in between. Autoimmune disease history or systemic immunosuppression was exclusionary. Blood draws occurred at baseline, cycle 4 day 1, and cycle 7 day 1.

The chain links TRBV12-5 to TRBJ1-2; D ambiguous. The sequencing here drew on CD4+ or CD8+ T cells sorted from blood, taken in a trial of the OX40 agonist ivuxolimab. This TCR was recovered from an adult with an advanced solid tumor such as melanoma, head and neck, liver or kidney cancer. In DNA form, the CDR3 reads TGTGCTAGTGGTTTGTTGGGAGGCTACACCTTC. Translated: CASGLLGGYTF. The full variable domain, rest sourced from reference TRBV12-5 and TRBJ1-2, is DARVTQTPRHKVTEMGQEVTMRCQPILGHNTVFWYRQTMMQGLELLAYFRNRAPLDDSGMPKDRFSAEMPDATLATLKIQPSEPRDSAVYFCASGLLGGYTFGSGTRLTVV.